These 25 T cell receptor beta chains were all obtained from the same sample, sequenced in a study of TET2 disruption in CD19-targeted CAR T cells. The assay was immunoSEQ multiplex PCR, and TCRdb's table has in-frame clones only and misses some. The table lists 25,000 or so clones. Noted treatment: autologous CTL019 cells: CD19 CAR with 4-1BB and CD3 zeta domains. These receptors have no identified antigens. This specimen was CD8- CAR+ T cells sorted from cultured blood T cells, taken for CD19 CAR T cell therapy. Stated subset: CD8-negative CAR-positive T cells from the infusion product. The receptors come from a man between 65 and 80 years old with chronic lymphocytic leukemia.

About this clone itself: The CDR3 goes on 3 residues after the read ends, and that part is filled in from the germline J gene. Other DNA sequences from this sample encode an identical CDR3 as well. The chain couples TRBV5-1 to TRBJ1-3; a weak D match, TRBD1 (6 bases). The germline V gene encodes CDR1 SGHRS and CDR2 YFSETQ. Trimming cost V 2 bases and J 4 bases, with 16 bases left between them. This CDR3 is 16 amino acids long. The DNA read from the CDR3 is TGCGCCAGCAGCTTAACATCAGGGGAGTACGGAAACACC. It specifies CASSLTSGEYGNT. The full CDR3 protein reads CASSLTSGEYGNTIYF. The full variable domain, in which reference TRBV5-1 and TRBJ1-3 provide the parts outside the CDR3, is KAGVTQTPRYLIKTRGQQVTLSCSPISGHRSVSWYQQTPGQGLQFLFEYFSETQRNKGNFPGRFSGRQFSNSRSEMNVSTLELGDSALYLCASSLTSGEYGNTIYFGEGSWLTVV.

Details on this clone: Coverage ceases 3 residues before the CDR3 finishes, and the germline J gene fills in the end. The rearrangement uses TRBV7-9 and TRBJ2-4; TRBD2 aligns across 7 bases. Germline V gives CDR1 SEHNR, CDR2 FQNEAQ (reference sequence). The CDR3 covers 14 residues. The sequenced part of the CDR3 DNA is TGTGCCAGCAGTCGGGGGGAGAGCAATCAGCCT. It encodes CASSRGESNQP. The entire CDR3 reads CASSRGESNQPQYF.

Regarding this clone: The CDR3 end lies 3 residues beyond the end of the read and is filled in from the germline J gene. This chain links TRBV28 with TRBJ2-4; 8 nucleotides match TRBD1. The CDR3 is made up of 16 amino acids. Germline CDR1 MDHEN, CDR2 SYDVKM. V was clipped by 6 bases and J by 1 base; unmatched bases: 8. The CDR3 DNA, read in part, is TGTGCCAGCAGGACGCAGGGGGCTGCGGCCAAAAACATT. Its protein product is CASRTQGAAAKNI. The complete CDR3 protein is CASRTQGAAAKNIQYF.

Remarks on this clone: From the germline J gene comes the end of the CDR3, since the read stops 3 residues before it. V is TRBV5-5 and J is TRBJ1-5; 8 bases align to TRBD1. Germline V gene data show CDR1 as SGHKS and CDR2 as YYEKEE (reference sequence). The CDR3 length is 15 residues. V lost 3 bases, J lost 5 bases, and 7 bases stayed unmatched. The CDR3 sequence is CASSSAPTGDQPQHF. The CDR3 bases that were read are TGTGCCAGCAGCTCAGCCCCGACAGGGGATCAGCCC.

As regards this clone: Read coverage stops 3 residues before the CDR3 terminus; the germline J gene supplies the remainder. The rearrangement joins TRBV7-3 to TRBJ2-3; 11 nucleotides align to TRBD1. Germline V lookup: CDR1 SGHTA, CDR2 FQGTGA. The CDR3 totals 14 residues. V shed 5 bases, J shed 5 bases, and the junction held 3 bases outside the gene matches. The CDR3 is CASSAGTGGDTQYF. The DNA read from the CDR3 is TGTGCCAGCAGCGCTGGGACAGGGGGAGATACG. Filled out from reference TRBV7-3 and TRBJ2-3, the complete variable domain reads GAGVSQTPSNKVTEKGKYVELRCDPISGHTALYWYRQSLGQGPEFLIYFQGTGAADDSGLPNDRFFAVRPEGSVSTLKIQRTERGDSAVYLCASSAGTGGDTQYFGPGTRLTVL.

Notes on this clone: The CDR3 end is not reached by the read, which stops 3 residues before it; the germline J gene fills it in. This chain joins TRBV6-2 or TRBV6-3 and TRBJ1-5, with D maybe TRBD1 (5 bases). The CDR3 sequence is 13 residues long. Germline CDR1 reads MNHEY; CDR2 reads SVGEGT. Trimming shortened V by 5 bases and J by 5 bases, and 10 bases separated the two germline ends. The CDR3 DNA, read in part, is TGTGCCAGCAGTCCCCCAGGGTATCAGCCC. Its protein is CASSPPGYQP. The full CDR3 protein is CASSPPGYQPQHF.

Concerning this clone itself: The CDR3 end is not reached by the read, which stops 3 residues before it; the germline J gene fills it in. This chain connects TRBV30 to TRBJ2-4, with D perhaps TRBD1 (5 bases). Germline-derived CDR1 and CDR2 are GTSNPN and SVGIG (reference sequence). The CDR3 length is 13 residues. CDR3 bases read: TGTGCCTGGACCCAAGGGGCAGAAGAGACT. This encodes CAWTQGAEET. The whole CDR3 reads CAWTQGAEETQYF.

About this clone itself: The read comes to an end 3 residues before the CDR3 does, leaving the germline J gene to fill in the end. Other DNA variants within this sample encode the same CDR3. The chain joins TRBV29-1 to TRBJ1-2, with 7 nucleotides matching TRBD1. J gave up 7 bases and V 6 bases, and 11 bases lay outside the gene matches. Germline values: CDR1 SQVTM, CDR2 ANQGSEA. The CDR3 loop spans 13 amino acids. Partial CDR3 DNA: TGCAGCGTCGCGGGACAGATCCTAGGTGGC. As protein: CSVAGQILGG. The whole CDR3 protein is CSVAGQILGGYTF.

As concerns this clone: The sequence runs out 3 residues before the end of the CDR3; the remainder is reconstructed from the germline J gene. This sequence joins TRBV9 and TRBJ1-4; a possible D gene is TRBD1 (6 bases). Germline CDR1 and CDR2: SGDLS and YYNGEE. Deletions cut 1 base from V and 1 base from J, with 11 bases between. There are 16 residues in the CDR3. The sequenced CDR3 bases are TGTGCCAGCAGCGTAACTGGGGGCGGAACTAATGAAAAA. Translating gives CASSVTGGGTNEK. The full CDR3 reads CASSVTGGGTNEKLFF. Using reference TRBV9 and TRBJ1-4 for the parts outside the CDR3, the full variable domain is DSGVTQTPKHLITATGQRVTLRCSPRSGDLSVYWYQQSLDQGLQFLIQYYNGEERAKGNILERFSAQQFPDLHSELNLSSLELGDSALYFCASSVTGGGTNEKLFFGSGTQLSVL.

For this clone: Its ends do not fully match the called genes, so a read error is possible. The read gets to within 3 residues of the CDR3 end, and the germline J gene fills in the rest. Other DNA sequences in this sample translate to the same CDR3. This chain links TRBV7-2 with TRBJ1-3; D is perhaps TRBD1 (6 bases). The CDR3 runs to 15 residues. Germline V gene sequence: CDR1 SGHTA, CDR2 FQGNSA. The CDR3 bases that were read are TGTGCCAGCAGTCCGGGACATTTCTCTGGAAACACT. This gives the protein CASSPGHFSGNT. The complete CDR3 protein is CASSPGHFSGNTIYF.

Concerning this clone itself: Read data end 3 residues before the CDR3 end; the end is taken from the germline J gene. The chain employs TRBV7-6 and TRBJ2-4; 8 bases are shared with TRBD1. CDR3 size: 13 residues. Germline CDR1 reads SGHVS; CDR2 reads FNYEAQ. The covered CDR3 bases are TGTGCCAGCAGGGGGACAGGTGACTATGGT. As protein: CASRGTGDYG. The CDR3 in its entirety is CASRGTGDYGQYF.

Comments on this clone: The read finishes 3 residues shy of the CDR3 end, and the germline J gene is used to complete it. This chain uses TRBV18 with TRBJ2-7, with D perhaps matching TRBD1 (5 bases). This CDR3 spans 13 amino acids. The germline V and J ends were trimmed by 1 base and 5 bases, with 9 bases remaining between them. Germline V gene data show CDR1 as KGHSH and CDR2 as LQKENI. The CDR3 spells CASSPQGNHEQYF. The sequenced CDR3 bases are TGTGCCAGCTCACCACAGGGGAACCACGAG.

As for this clone: The read gets to within 3 residues of the CDR3 end, and the germline J gene fills in the rest. J is TRBJ1-1 and V is TRBV6-1; D is undetermined. The germline V gene has CDR1 MNHNS and CDR2 SASEGT. The V end lost 1 base, the J end lost 1 base, and 7 bases lay between the germline ends. The CDR3 runs 14 residues. CDR3 sequence reads: CASSEVEGNTEAFF. The part of the CDR3 DNA that was read is TGTGCCAGCAGTGAAGTAGAGGGGAACACTGAA.

In the case of this clone: The read terminates 3 residues before the CDR3 end, so the remaining end is supplied by the germline J gene. V gene TRBV2 combines with J gene TRBJ2-1, with TRBD1 identical over 8 bases. Looked up from germline, CDR1 is SNHLY and CDR2 is FYNNEI. There are 13 residues in the CDR3. Germline trimming cut 4 bases from V and 6 bases from J; bases unmatched to any gene: 2. CDR3 sequence: CASSGRGPNEQFF. Incomplete CDR3 DNA: TGTGCCAGCAGTGGCAGGGGGCCCAATGAG.

Concerning this clone itself: The CDR3 end is not reached by the read, which stops 3 residues before it; the germline J gene fills it in. V is TRBV20-1 and J is TRBJ2-5, with 8 positions matching TRBD2. This CDR3 comprises 14 residues. J gave up 2 bases and V 5 bases, and 7 bases lay outside the gene matches. CDR1 is DFQATT, CDR2 SNEGSKA, per germline (reference sequence). CDR3 DNA (partial): TGCAGTGCTGTTAGCGGGGAGATTCAAGAGACC. Its protein is CSAVSGEIQET. The complete CDR3 sequence is CSAVSGEIQETQYF.

A remark on this clone: The CDR3 end is not reached by the read, which stops 3 residues before it; the germline J gene fills it in. The V call is TRBV19, the J call TRBJ2-4, with D uncertain. This CDR3 is 16 amino acids long. CDR1 LNHDA and CDR2 SQIVND come from the germline V gene (reference sequence). The DNA read from the CDR3 is TGTGCCAGTAGTTGGATGGTACAGCTAAGCAATCAGCCT. As protein: CASSWMVQLSNQP. The complete CDR3 sequence is CASSWMVQLSNQPQYF.

As for this clone: Read sequence stops 3 residues before the CDR3 end, and the germline J gene provides the missing end. This rearrangement joins TRBV7-2 to TRBJ2-4; 9 nucleotides align to TRBD1. The CDR3 covers 14 residues. Germline CDR1 and CDR2: SGHTA and FQGNSA. The sequenced CDR3 bases are TGTGCCAGCAGCTTGGAGACAGGGGGGGGTGGT. This gives the protein CASSLETGGGG. The full CDR3 is CASSLETGGGGQYF.

On this clone itself: The read stops 3 residues short of the end of the CDR3; the missing end is completed from the germline J gene. This rearrangement joins TRBV7-6 to TRBJ2-1; tentatively, D is TRBD2 (6 bases). CDR1 and CDR2 (germline): SGHVS, FNYEAQ. The CDR3 sequence is 13 residues long. Trimming left V 5 bases short and J 4 bases short, with 9 bases between. This CDR3 reads CASSPRGYNEQFF. The sequenced CDR3 bases are TGTGCCAGCAGCCCCCGGGGGTACAATGAG.

In terms of frequency, this clone is medium-sized. The read terminates 3 residues before the CDR3 end, so the remaining end is supplied by the germline J gene. V usage is TRBV5-5 and J usage is TRBJ1-2; D not certain. Per germline, CDR1 SGHKS and CDR2 YYEKEE (reference sequence). CDR3 length: 15 residues. V was pared by 0 bases and J by 4 bases, with 13 bases between. The CDR3 bases that were read are TGTGCCAGCAGCTTGGTATCGACACCTTCCTATGGC. Translating gives CASSLVSTPSYG. In full, the CDR3 is CASSLVSTPSYGYTF.

A remark on this clone: The read stops 3 residues short of the end of the CDR3; the missing end is completed from the germline J gene. The chain carries TRBV5-6 and TRBJ2-7, with unresolved D. Germline loops: CDR1 SGHDT, CDR2 YYEEEE. Trimming took off 0 bases at V and 5 bases at J, with 9 bases between the two ends. The CDR3 runs 13 residues. Incomplete CDR3 DNA: TGTGCCAGCAGCTTGGCCAGTCAGGACGAG. It yields the protein CASSLASQDE. The CDR3 in full is CASSLASQDEQYF.

As for this clone: Sequencing ends 3 residues short of the CDR3 end; the germline J gene provides the rest. V gene TRBV13 combines with J gene TRBJ2-4, with 11 bases that match TRBD2. This CDR3 has 15 residues. Germline-derived CDR1 and CDR2 are PRHDT and FYEKMQ (reference sequence). The covered CDR3 bases are TGTGCCAGCAGTCTTATAGCGGGGGGGCCGAAGACT. Amino acid sequence: CASSLIAGGPKT. The whole CDR3 region reads CASSLIAGGPKTQYF.

About this clone itself: At one of its ends the junction is not consistent with the germline gene, which may arise from a read error. The read is 3 residues too short to cover the CDR3 end, so that end is filled in from the germline J gene. Other DNA sequences in the same sample also yield this CDR3. The gene calls are TRBV6-1 and TRBJ1-2, with TRBD1 identical over 9 bases. This CDR3 spans 15 amino acids. CDR1 is MNHNS and CDR2 is SASEGT in the germline V gene. The CDR3: CASSEAGQGLYGYTF. The CDR3 DNA, read in part, is TGTGCCAGCAGTGAAGCGGGACAGGGCCTCTATGGT.

A note on this clone: From the germline J gene comes the end of the CDR3, since the read stops 3 residues before it. Other DNA sequences in this specimen translate into the identical CDR3. The rearrangement uses TRBV5-4 and TRBJ1-2; D is uncertain. This CDR3 region has 12 residues. Trimming shortened V by 0 bases and J by 7 bases, and 7 bases separated the two germline ends. Germline CDR1 reads SGHNT; CDR2 reads YYREEE (reference sequence). The part of the CDR3 DNA that was read is TGTGCCAGCAGCTTGGAACAGCTTGGC. Protein sequence: CASSLEQLG. The full CDR3 protein is CASSLEQLGYTF.

On this clone: The read stops 3 residues short of the end of the CDR3; the missing end is completed from the germline J gene. The chain carries TRBV5-1 and TRBJ2-1; 16 bases agree with TRBD2. V lost 4 bases, J lost 5 bases, and 9 bases stayed unmatched. Germline-derived CDR1 and CDR2 are SGHRS and YFSETQ. The CDR3 totals 18 residues. CDR3 bases read: TGCGCCAGCAGCCCTGGGACTAGCGGGGGGGCTTTAAACAATGAG. Translation: CASSPGTSGGALNNE. The CDR3 in full is CASSPGTSGGALNNEQFF. Drawing the rest from reference TRBV5-1 and TRBJ2-1, the complete variable domain is KAGVTQTPRYLIKTRGQQVTLSCSPISGHRSVSWYQQTPGQGLQFLFEYFSETQRNKGNFPGRFSGRQFSNSRSEMNVSTLELGDSALYLCASSPGTSGGALNNEQFFGPGTRLTVL.

In the case of this clone: The junction departs from the called germline gene at one end, perhaps through a read error. The DNA ends 3 residues before the CDR3 does, and the rest of the CDR3 is filled in from the germline J gene. The rearrangement uses TRBV5-5 and TRBJ1-3; 9 bases line up with TRBD1. This CDR3 region has 14 residues. Germline V gives CDR1 SGHKS, CDR2 YYEKEE (reference sequence). The CDR3 sequence: CASSLQGAGDTIYF. Partial CDR3 DNA: TGTGCCAGCAGCTTACAGGGGGCTGGAGACACT.